Listed below are T cell receptor beta chains from one sample, sequenced in a study of early T cells in non-severe SARS-CoV-2 infection. TCRdb reanalysed the 5' RACE reads using MiXCR and keeps one entry per CDR3 protein. The sample records roughly 56,000 distinct CDR3 sequences, roughly 15% being singletons. The sequenced sample was whole blood, obtained at baseline. These receptor sequences come from an adult who was a healthcare worker with PCR-confirmed SARS-CoV-2 infection or an uninfected control (not recorded which). Both conserved end residues are part of each CDR3. Fields, in order: V gene, D gene, clone size, J gene, CDR3 DNA, CDR3 protein. A D gene is named only where the DNA matches it firmly. Some rows mark clone size as missing; the rest say once, few, many or name a class of expanded clone.

>TRBV7-2|TRBD2|few|TRBJ2-7
TGTGCCAGCAGCGGAAGGGACTACCCCTACGAGCAGTACTTC
CASSGRDYPYEQYF
>TRBV24-1|TRBD1|.|TRBJ1-1
TGTGCCACCAGTGATCCCGGGACAGGGCGAACTTTCTTT
CATSDPGTGRTFF
>TRBV4-1|.|.|TRBJ2-7
TGCGCCAGCAGCCAAGCGGCCGGCACCGCTCCCTACGAGCAGTACTTC
CASSQAAGTAPYEQYF
>TRBV5-1|TRBD1|.|TRBJ2-1
TGCGCCAGCAGCTTGCGGGACAGGGGTTTTAATGAGCAGTTCTTC
CASSLRDRGFNEQFF
>TRBV2|.|.|TRBJ2-3
TGTGCCAGCAGGGAGCTATTTACAGATACGCAGTATTTT
CASRELFTDTQYF
>TRBV5-1|.|.|TRBJ2-5
TGCGCCAGCAGCTTGGCCCAAGAGACCCAGTACTTC
CASSLAQETQYF
>TRBV27|.|few|TRBJ1-2
TGTGCCAGCGGTGGGACAATTGGCTACACCTTC
CASGGTIGYTF
>TRBV6-6|.|.|TRBJ1-2
TGTGCCAGCAGGCAGGGAACTGGCTACACCTTC
CASRQGTGYTF
>TRBV11-1|.|.|TRBJ2-3
TGTGCCAGCAGCTTTGGGGTGGCAGATACGCAGTATTTT
CASSFGVADTQYF
>TRBV29-1|.|.|TRBJ2-7
TGCAGCGTTGGGCCTAGGGGTCGGCCCAGGAGTGAGCAGTACTTC
CSVGPRGRPRSEQYF
>TRBV7-2|.|few|TRBJ1-4
TGTGCCAGCAGCTTGACACTTACTACTGAAAAACTGTTTTTT
CASSLTLTTEKLFF
>TRBV29-1|.|.|TRBJ2-1
TGCAGCGTTGTACTTAGCATTAAGGCTAATGAGCAGTTCTTC
CSVVLSIKANEQFF
>TRBV20-1|.|.|TRBJ2-7
TGCAGTGCTAAGCGGGACAACTCCTACGAGCAGTACTTC
CSAKRDNSYEQYF
>TRBV3-1|.|once|TRBJ2-1
TGTGCCAGCAGCCAAGACGTGACCCCACGCGGTGAGCAGTTCTTC
CASSQDVTPRGEQFF
>TRBV24-1|TRBD1|.|TRBJ2-3
TGTGCCACCAGTGATCCCGGACAGGGGCCAGATACGCAGTATTTT
CATSDPGQGPDTQYF
>TRBV20-1|.|.|TRBJ2-5
TGCAGTGCTTCGATCCCCGTCCGGGGGCAAGAGACCCAGTACTTC
CSASIPVRGQETQYF
>TRBV6-2/TRBV6-3|.|.|TRBJ1-6
TGTGCCAGCAGTTCCGGTTTCTTTCGGAATTCACCCCTCCACTTT
CASSSGFFRNSPLHF
>TRBV10-2|TRBD1|.|TRBJ2-7
TGCGCCAGCTTAGAACCGGGACAGGAAGTCCACGAGCAGTACTTC
CASLEPGQEVHEQYF
>TRBV2|.|.|TRBJ2-3
TGTGCCAGCGGCTCCGTACTCAACACAGATACGCAGTATTTT
CASGSVLNTDTQYF
>TRBV28|TRBD1|.|TRBJ2-3
TGTGCCAGCAGCACAGGGGAGAATACGCAGTATTTT
CASSTGENTQYF
>TRBV9|.|few|TRBJ2-1
TGTGCCAGCAGCGTAGGGTCCTACAATGAGCAGTTCTTC
CASSVGSYNEQFF
>TRBV20-1|.|.|TRBJ2-7
TGCAGTGCTAGAAGGAGTAACAGCTACGAGCAGTACTTC
CSARRSNSYEQYF
>TRBV13|TRBD1|.|TRBJ2-7
TGTGCCAGCAGCTTGGACAGGGTGTGGTCCTACGAGCAGTACTTC
CASSLDRVWSYEQYF
>TRBV7-9|TRBD2|few|TRBJ2-7
TGTGCCAGCAGCCCACTAGGGACTAGCGGGGCCTACGAGCAGTACTTC
CASSPLGTSGAYEQYF